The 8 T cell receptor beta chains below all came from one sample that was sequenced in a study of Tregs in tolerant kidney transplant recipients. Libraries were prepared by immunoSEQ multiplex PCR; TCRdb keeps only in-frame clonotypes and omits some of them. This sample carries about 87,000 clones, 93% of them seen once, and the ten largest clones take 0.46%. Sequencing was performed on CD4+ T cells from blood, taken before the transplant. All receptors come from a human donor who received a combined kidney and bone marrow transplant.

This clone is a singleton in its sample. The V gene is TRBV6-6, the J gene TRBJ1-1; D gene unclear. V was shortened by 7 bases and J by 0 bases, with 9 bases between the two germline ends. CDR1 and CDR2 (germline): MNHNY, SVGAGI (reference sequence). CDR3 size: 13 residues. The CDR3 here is CASKFNMNTEAFF. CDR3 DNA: TGTGCCAGCAAATTTAACATGAACACTGAAGCTTTCTTT.

This chain's CDR3 is CSVDRGQGVDTQYF. The CDR3 bases are TGCAGCGTTGACCGTGGACAGGGCGTCGATACGCAGTATTTT. V and J are TRBV29-1 and TRBJ2-3, with 8 bases that match TRBD1. This CDR3 contains 14 residues. Trimming took 3 bases from V and 6 from J; bases not matched to a gene: 8. From germline, CDR1 is SQVTM and CDR2 ANQGSEA.

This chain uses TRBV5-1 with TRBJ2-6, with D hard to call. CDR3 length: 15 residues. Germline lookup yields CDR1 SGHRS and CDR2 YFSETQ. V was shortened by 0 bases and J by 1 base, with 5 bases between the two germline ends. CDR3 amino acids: CASSLAESGANVLTF. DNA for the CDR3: TGCGCCAGCAGCTTGGCAGAATCTGGGGCCAACGTCCTGACTTTC.

The CDR3 bases are TGTGCCAGCAGCCGGGGGGGCGAGGTATACGAGCAGTACTTC. Translation gives CASSRGGEVYEQYF. The genes are TRBV7-2 and TRBJ2-7, with 8 positions matching TRBD2. This CDR3 comprises 14 residues. Trimming at V came to 5 bases and at J to 4 bases, leaving 7 bases not matched to a gene. Germline V lookup: CDR1 SGHTA, CDR2 FQGNSA.

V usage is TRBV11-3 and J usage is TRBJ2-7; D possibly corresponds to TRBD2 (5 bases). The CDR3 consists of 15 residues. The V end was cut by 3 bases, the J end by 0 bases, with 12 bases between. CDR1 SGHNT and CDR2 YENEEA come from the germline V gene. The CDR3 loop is CASSFSLSGSYEQYF. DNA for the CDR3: TGTGCCAGCAGCTTTTCACTGAGCGGCTCCTACGAGCAGTACTTC.

The CDR3 region has the DNA TGCGCCAGCAGCCAAACCGACAGATACCTAGGCGAGCAGTACTTC. It encodes CASSQTDRYLGEQYF. The chain is built from TRBV4-1 and TRBJ2-7, with TRBD1 as a possible D gene (5 bases). Per the germline V gene, CDR1 is MGHRA and CDR2 is YSYEKL. The V end lost 2 bases, the J end lost 6 bases, and 17 bases lay between the germline ends. The CDR3 covers 15 residues.

The CDR3 sequence is CASSYGTGVEAFF. The DNA of the CDR3 is TGTGCCAGCAGCTACGGGACAGGGGTCGAGGCTTTCTTT. The rearrangement joins TRBV7-3 to TRBJ1-1, with TRBD1 matching over 10 bases. CDR1 is SGHTA and CDR2 is FQGTGA in the germline V gene. V dropped 4 bases and J dropped 11; count of bases not matched to a gene: 7. The CDR3 extends over 13 amino acids.

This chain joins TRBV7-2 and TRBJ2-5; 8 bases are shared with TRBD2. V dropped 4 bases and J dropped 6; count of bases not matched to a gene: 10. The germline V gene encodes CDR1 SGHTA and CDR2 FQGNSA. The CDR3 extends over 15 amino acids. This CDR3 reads CASSSYGGALKTQYF. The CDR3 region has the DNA TGTGCCAGCAGCTCTTACGGGGGGGCTTTAAAGACCCAGTACTTC.